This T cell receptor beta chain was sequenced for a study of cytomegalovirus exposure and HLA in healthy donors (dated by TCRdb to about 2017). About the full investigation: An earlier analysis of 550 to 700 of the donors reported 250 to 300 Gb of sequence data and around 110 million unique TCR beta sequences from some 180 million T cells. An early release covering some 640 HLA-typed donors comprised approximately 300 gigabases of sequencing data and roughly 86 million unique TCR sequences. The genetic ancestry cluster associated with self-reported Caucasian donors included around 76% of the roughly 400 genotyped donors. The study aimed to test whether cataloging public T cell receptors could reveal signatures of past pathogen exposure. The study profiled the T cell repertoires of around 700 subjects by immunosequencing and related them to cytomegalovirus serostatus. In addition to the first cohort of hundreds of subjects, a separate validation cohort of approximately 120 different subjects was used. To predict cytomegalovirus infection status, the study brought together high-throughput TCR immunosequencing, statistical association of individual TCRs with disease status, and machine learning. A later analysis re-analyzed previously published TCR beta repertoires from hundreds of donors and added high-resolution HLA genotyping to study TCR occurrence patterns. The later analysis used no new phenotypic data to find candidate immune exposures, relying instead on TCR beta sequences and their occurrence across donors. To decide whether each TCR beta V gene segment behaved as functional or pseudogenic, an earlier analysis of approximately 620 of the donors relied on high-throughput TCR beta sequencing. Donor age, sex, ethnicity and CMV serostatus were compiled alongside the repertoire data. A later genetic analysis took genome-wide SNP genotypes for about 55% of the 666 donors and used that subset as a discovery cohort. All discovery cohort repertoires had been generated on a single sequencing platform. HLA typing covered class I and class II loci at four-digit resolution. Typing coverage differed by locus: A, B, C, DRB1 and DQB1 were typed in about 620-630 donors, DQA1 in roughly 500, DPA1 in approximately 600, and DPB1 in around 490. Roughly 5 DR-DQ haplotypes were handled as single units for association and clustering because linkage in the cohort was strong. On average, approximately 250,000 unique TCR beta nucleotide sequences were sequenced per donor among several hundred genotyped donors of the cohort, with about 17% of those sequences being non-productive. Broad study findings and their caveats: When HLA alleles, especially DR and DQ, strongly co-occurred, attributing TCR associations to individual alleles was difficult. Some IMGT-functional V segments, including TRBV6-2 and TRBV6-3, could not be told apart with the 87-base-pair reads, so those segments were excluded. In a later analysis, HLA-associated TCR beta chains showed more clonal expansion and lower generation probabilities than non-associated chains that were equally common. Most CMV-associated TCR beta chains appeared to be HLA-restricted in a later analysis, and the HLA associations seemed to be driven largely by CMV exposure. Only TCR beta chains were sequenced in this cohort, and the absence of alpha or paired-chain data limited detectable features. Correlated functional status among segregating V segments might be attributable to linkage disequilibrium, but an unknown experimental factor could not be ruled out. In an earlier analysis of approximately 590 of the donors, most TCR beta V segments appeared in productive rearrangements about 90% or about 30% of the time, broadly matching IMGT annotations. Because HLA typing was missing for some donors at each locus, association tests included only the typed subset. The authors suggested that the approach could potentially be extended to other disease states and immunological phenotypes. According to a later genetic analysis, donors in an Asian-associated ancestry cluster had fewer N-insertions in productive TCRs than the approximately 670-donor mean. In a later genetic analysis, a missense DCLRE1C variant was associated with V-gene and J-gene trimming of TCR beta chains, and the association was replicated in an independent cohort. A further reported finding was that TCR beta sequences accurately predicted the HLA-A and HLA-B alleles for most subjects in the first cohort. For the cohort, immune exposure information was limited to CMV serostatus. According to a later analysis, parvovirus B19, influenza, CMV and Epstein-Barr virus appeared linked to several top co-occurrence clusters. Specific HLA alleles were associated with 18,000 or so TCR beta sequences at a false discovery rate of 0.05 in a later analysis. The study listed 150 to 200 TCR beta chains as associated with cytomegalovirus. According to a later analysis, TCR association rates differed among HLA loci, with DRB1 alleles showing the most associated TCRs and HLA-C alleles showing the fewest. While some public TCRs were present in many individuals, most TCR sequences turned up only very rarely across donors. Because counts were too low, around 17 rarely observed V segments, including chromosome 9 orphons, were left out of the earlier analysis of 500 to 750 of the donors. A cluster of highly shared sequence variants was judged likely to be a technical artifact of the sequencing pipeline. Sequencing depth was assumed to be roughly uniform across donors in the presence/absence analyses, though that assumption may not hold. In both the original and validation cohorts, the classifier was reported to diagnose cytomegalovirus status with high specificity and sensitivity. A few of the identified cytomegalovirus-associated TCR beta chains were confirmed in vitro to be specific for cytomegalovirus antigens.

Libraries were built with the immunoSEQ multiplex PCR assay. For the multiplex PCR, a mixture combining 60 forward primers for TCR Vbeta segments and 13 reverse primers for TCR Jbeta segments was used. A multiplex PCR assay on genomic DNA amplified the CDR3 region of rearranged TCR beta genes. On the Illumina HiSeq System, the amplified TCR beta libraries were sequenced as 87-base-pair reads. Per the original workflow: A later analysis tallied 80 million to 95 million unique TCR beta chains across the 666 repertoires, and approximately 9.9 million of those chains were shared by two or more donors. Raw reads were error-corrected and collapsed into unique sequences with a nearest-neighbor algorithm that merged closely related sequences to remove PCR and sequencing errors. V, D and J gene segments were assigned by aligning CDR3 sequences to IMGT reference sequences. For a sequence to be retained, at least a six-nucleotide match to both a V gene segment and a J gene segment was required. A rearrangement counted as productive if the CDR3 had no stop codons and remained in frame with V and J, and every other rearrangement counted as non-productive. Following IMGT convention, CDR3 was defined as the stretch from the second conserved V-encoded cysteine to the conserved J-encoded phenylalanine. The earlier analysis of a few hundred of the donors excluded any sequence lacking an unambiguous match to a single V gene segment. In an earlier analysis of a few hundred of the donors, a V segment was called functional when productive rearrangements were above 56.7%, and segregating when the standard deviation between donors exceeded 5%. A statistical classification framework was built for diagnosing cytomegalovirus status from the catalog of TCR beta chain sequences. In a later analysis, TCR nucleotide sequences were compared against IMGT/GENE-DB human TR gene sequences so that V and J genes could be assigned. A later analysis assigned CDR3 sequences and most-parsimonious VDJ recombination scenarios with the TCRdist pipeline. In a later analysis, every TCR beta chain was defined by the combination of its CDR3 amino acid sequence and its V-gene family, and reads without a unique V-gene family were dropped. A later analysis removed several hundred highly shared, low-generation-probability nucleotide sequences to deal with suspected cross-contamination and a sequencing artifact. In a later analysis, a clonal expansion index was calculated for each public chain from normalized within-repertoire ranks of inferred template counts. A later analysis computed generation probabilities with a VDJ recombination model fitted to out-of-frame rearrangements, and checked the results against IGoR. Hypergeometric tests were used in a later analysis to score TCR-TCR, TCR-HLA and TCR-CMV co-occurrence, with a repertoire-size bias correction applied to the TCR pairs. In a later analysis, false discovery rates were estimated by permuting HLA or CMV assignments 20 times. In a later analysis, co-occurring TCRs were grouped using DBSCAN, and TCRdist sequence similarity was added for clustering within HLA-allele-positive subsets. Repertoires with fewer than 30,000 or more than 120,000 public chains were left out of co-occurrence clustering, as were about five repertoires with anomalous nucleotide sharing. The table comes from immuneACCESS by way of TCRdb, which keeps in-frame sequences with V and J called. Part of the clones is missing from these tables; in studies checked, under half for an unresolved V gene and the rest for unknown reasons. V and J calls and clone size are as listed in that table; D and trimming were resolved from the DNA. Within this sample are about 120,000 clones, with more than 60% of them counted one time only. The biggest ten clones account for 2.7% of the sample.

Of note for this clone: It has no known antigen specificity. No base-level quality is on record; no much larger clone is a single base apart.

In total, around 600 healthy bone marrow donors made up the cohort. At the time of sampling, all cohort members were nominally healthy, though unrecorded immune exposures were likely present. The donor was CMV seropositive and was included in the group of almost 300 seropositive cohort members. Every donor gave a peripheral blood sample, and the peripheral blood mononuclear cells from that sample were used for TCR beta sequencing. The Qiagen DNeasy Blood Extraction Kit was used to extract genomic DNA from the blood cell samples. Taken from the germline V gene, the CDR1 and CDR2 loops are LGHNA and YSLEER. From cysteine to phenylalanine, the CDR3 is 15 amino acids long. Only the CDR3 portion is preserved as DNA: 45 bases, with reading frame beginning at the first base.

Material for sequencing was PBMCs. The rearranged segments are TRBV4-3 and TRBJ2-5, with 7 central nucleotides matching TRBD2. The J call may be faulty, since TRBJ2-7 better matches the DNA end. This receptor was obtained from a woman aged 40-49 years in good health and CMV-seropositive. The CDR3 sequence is CASSLSGSSSYEQYF. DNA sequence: TGCGCCAGCAGCCTTAGCGGGTCGAGCTCCTACGAGCAGTACTTC.